The 4 T cell receptor beta chains reported below all come from one sample, sequenced in a study of blood T cell repertoires in COVID-19. Libraries were prepared by immunoSEQ multiplex PCR; TCRdb keeps only in-frame clonotypes and omits some of them. Among 80,000 to 95,000 clones listed, 65% to 85% were seen once. Material: peripheral blood. These receptors came from a man older than 75 with active or convalescent COVID-19.

Of note for this clone: Germline is not matched at one junction end, which may reflect a read error. The rearrangement uses TRBV2 and TRBJ2-1; 15 nucleotides align to TRBD2. The CDR3 has 14 residues. Germline V lookup: CDR1 SNHLY, CDR2 FYNNEI. Here the CDR3 DNA reads TGTGCCAGCAGTGTTCGCGGGACTAGCGGGGGGATAATCTTC. Protein product: CASSVRGTSGGIIF.

The CDR3 loop is CASSMGPQYF. The DNA of the CDR3 is TGTGCCAGTAGTATGGGCCCCCAGTACTTC. This chain links TRBV19 with TRBJ2-5; D not resolved. The V and J ends lost 3 bases and 9 bases respectively, with 5 bases between them. The CDR3 contains 10 residues. Germline CDR1 is LNHDA and CDR2 is SQIVND (reference sequence).

The CDR3 coding sequence is TGTGCCACCGCCGGGGGGACCTACAATGAGCAGTTCTTC. This encodes CATAGGTYNEQFF. This rearrangement joins TRBV18 to TRBJ2-1; 7 nucleotides match TRBD2. The CDR3 is 13 residues long. Germline V CDR1 and CDR2: KGHSH, LQKENI. The J segment lost 2 bases and the V segment lost 10 bases, leaving 5 bases of the junction unmatched.

The table lists this clone with a few counts. This sequence joins TRBV29-1 and TRBJ1-2, with TRBD1 identical over 9 bases. Germline trimming cut 4 bases from V and 3 bases from J; bases unmatched to any gene: 6. Germline V gene data show CDR1 as SQVTM and CDR2 as ANQGSEA. This CDR3 has 14 residues. CDR3 coding DNA: TGCAGCGTTGGGGAGGGACAGGGTGACTATGGCTACACCTTC. Protein: CSVGEGQGDYGYTF.